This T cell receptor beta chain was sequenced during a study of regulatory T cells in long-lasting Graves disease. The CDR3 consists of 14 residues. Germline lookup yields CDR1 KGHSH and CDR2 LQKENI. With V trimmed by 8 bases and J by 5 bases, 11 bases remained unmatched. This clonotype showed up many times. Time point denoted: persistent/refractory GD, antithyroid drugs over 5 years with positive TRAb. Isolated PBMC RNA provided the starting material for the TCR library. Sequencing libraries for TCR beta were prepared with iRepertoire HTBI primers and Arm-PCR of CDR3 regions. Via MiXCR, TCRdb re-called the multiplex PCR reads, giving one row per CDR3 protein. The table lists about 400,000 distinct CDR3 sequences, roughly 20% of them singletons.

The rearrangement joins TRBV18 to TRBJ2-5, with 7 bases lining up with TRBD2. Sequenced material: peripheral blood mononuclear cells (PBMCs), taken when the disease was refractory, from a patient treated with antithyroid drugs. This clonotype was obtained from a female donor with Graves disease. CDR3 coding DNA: TGTGCCAGCAGCCCCGGGACTACCCGGGAGACCCAGTACTTC. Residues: CASSPGTTRETQYF.